Presented here are 17 T cell receptor beta chains from one specimen sequenced in a study of blood T cell repertoires in COVID-19. Method: immunoSEQ multiplex PCR; TCRdb's copy keeps in-frame clones and lacks some. The profile shows more than 200,000 clones, more than 75% of them singletons. Sample: PBMCs or T cells enriched from blood (not recorded which). These receptors all stem from a man aged 25-45 years in a cohort exposed to, infected with or recovered from COVID-19 (not recorded which).

The genes are TRBV4-3 and TRBJ2-7; 7 positions match TRBD2. Germline assignment: CDR1 LGHNA and CDR2 YSLEER. CDR3 length: 17 amino acids. Losses at the gene ends were 6 bases for V and 1 base for J; bases not matched to a gene: 15. CDR3 nucleotides: TGCGCCAGCAGTCCAAGTACGGGAGGCTATCTGTCCTACGAGCAGTACTTC. Translated: CASSPSTGGYLSYEQYF.

V usage is TRBV7-6 and J usage is TRBJ2-3, with 10 bases aligning to TRBD2. Germline CDR1 is SGHVS and CDR2 is FNYEAQ. CDR3 length: 18 residues. The J segment lost 0 bases and the V segment lost 2 bases, leaving 8 bases of the junction unmatched. The CDR3 loop is CASSLLAGAVQSTDTQYF. CDR3 nucleotides: TGTGCCAGCAGCTTACTAGCGGGAGCAGTACAAAGCACAGATACGCAGTATTTT.

The chain employs TRBV27 and TRBJ2-7; 7 nucleotides agree with TRBD1. The J segment lost 5 bases and the V segment lost 6 bases, leaving 7 bases of the junction unmatched. This CDR3 spans 13 amino acids. Germline CDR1 MNHEY, CDR2 SMNVEV (reference sequence). The CDR3 sequence is CASRQQGTNEQYF. The CDR3 DNA reads TGTGCCAGCAGGCAACAGGGGACAAACGAGCAGTACTTC.

The sample holds one count of this clone. This rearrangement joins TRBV6-5 to TRBJ2-7; D perhaps matches TRBD1 (5 bases). Germline values: CDR1 MNHEY, CDR2 SVGAGI. The germline V and J ends were trimmed by 6 bases and 4 bases, with 13 bases remaining between them. The CDR3 runs to 13 residues. CDR3 DNA: TGTGCCAGCAGAGGTAGCAGGACATACGAGCAGTACTTC. Protein product: CASRGSRTYEQYF.

V gene TRBV7-6 combines with J gene TRBJ1-1; TRBD1 is a possible D gene (6 bases). CDR3 length equals 12 residues. Germline V gene data show CDR1 as SGHVS and CDR2 as FNYEAQ. V was clipped by 3 bases and J by 7 bases, with 9 bases between them. The chain's CDR3 is CASSFPRGEAFF. Written as DNA, the CDR3 is TGTGCCAGCAGCTTTCCCAGGGGTGAAGCTTTCTTT.

The chain has TRBV6-5 and TRBJ1-3; D is possibly TRBD1 (6 bases). The CDR3 extends over 14 amino acids. Germline V gene sequence: CDR1 MNHEY, CDR2 SVGAGI. The V and J ends lost 7 bases and 1 base respectively, with 11 bases between them. This chain's CDR3 is CASTLRGSGNTIYF. CDR3 nucleotides: TGTGCCAGCACCCTCAGGGGATCTGGAAACACCATATATTTT.

V and J are TRBV18 and TRBJ2-7; D might be TRBD1 (5 bases). The CDR3 consists of 15 residues. V was pared by 3 bases and J by 5 bases, with 17 bases between. Germline V CDR1 and CDR2: KGHSH, LQKENI. CDR3 residues: CASSPNQGLFHEQYF. The DNA for the CDR3 is TGTGCCAGCTCACCGAACCAGGGTCTTTTCCACGAGCAGTACTTC.

This clone was counted between two and nine times. The CDR3 DNA follows: TGTGCCAGCTCGCGTACCGGGACAGACCGTTACAATGAGCAGTTCTTC. Its translation is CASSRTGTDRYNEQFF. The chain joins TRBV18 to TRBJ2-1, with 7 bases lining up with TRBD1. Germline trimming cut 6 bases from V and 4 bases from J; bases unmatched to any gene: 12. The V gene's germline CDR1 is KGHSH and CDR2 LQKENI. The CDR3 sequence is 16 residues long.

The chain uses TRBV11-2 and TRBJ2-1; D gene unclear. The V gene's germline CDR1 is SGHAT and CDR2 FQNNGV. Trimming took off 2 bases at V and 5 bases at J, with 7 bases between the two ends. There are 13 residues in the CDR3. CDR3 sequence reads: CASSLSLNNEQFF. The CDR3 nucleotides are TGTGCCAGCAGCTTATCTCTTAACAATGAGCAGTTCTTC.

The chain combines TRBV28 with TRBJ2-1, with TRBD2 identical over 10 bases. Germline V gives CDR1 MDHEN, CDR2 SYDVKM. The V gene end was trimmed by 1 base and the J gene end by 3 bases; junction bases not matched to a gene: 12. The CDR3 loop spans 19 amino acids. The CDR3 spells CASSLFQNPWTSGYNEQFF. The DNA for the CDR3 is TGTGCCAGCAGTTTATTCCAGAACCCCTGGACTAGCGGCTACAATGAGCAGTTCTTC.

This chain links TRBV19 with TRBJ1-1; D not resolved. The CDR3 is made up of 12 amino acids. V was clipped by 8 bases and J by 0 bases, with 7 bases between them. The germline V gene has CDR1 LNHDA and CDR2 SQIVND (reference sequence). The CDR3 sequence is CASRRVNTEAFF. The DNA for the CDR3 is TGTGCCAGTCGTCGGGTGAACACTGAAGCTTTCTTT. The full variable domain, completed using reference TRBV19 and TRBJ1-1, is DGGITQSPKYLFRKEGQNVTLSCEQNLNHDAMYWYRQDPGQGLRLIYYSQIVNDFQKGDIAEGYSVSREKKESFPLTVTSAQKNPTAFYLCASRRVNTEAFFGQGTRLTVV.

The chain joins TRBV9 to TRBJ2-3, with TRBD2 identical over 13 bases. The CDR3 covers 17 residues. V trimming: 4 bases; J trimming: 4 bases; junction bases outside the gene matches: 9. Germline lookup yields CDR1 SGDLS and CDR2 YYNGEE. The CDR3 nucleotides read TGTGCCAGCAGCTTCACGACTAGCGGGAGGCCCTCAGATACGCAGTATTTT. Translating it yields CASSFTTSGRPSDTQYF. Looking up the rest from reference TRBV9 and TRBJ2-3 gives the full variable domain: DSGVTQTPKHLITATGQRVTLRCSPRSGDLSVYWYQQSLDQGLQFLIQYYNGEERAKGNILERFSAQQFPDLHSELNLSSLELGDSALYFCASSFTTSGRPSDTQYFGPGTRLTVL.

The gene calls are TRBV28 and TRBJ2-3; D gene unclear. Trimming left V 5 bases short and J 8 bases short, with 14 bases between. Germline V gene sequence: CDR1 MDHEN, CDR2 SYDVKM. The CDR3 runs 13 residues. CDR3 sequence reads: CASSGPLLSTQYF. The CDR3 DNA reads as TGTGCCAGCAGTGGTCCGTTGCTAAGTACGCAGTATTTT. Variable domain in full (rest from reference TRBV28 and TRBJ2-3): DVKVTQSSRYLVKRTGEKVFLECVQDMDHENMFWYRQDPGLGLRLIYFSYDVKMKEKGDIPEGYSVSREKKERFSLILESASTNQTSMYLCASSGPLLSTQYFGPGTRLTVL.

The CDR3 reads CASSLVAGSTYNEQFF. Here the CDR3 DNA reads TGTGCCAGCAGCTTAGTGGCGGGGTCAACCTACAATGAGCAGTTCTTC. The chain has TRBV11-1 and TRBJ2-1, with D perhaps matching TRBD2 (6 bases). V was clipped by 1 base and J by 2 bases, with 12 bases between them. CDR3 length: 16 amino acids. Germline CDR1 reads SGHAT; CDR2 reads FQDESV (reference sequence).

The rearrangement uses TRBV7-9 and TRBJ2-1; 8 nucleotides agree with TRBD2. Germline V gene data show CDR1 as SEHNR and CDR2 as FQNEAQ (reference sequence). Trimming removed 0 bases from V and 9 bases from J; junction bases left unmatched: 7. The CDR3 sequence is 15 residues long. The DNA of the CDR3 is TGTGCCAGCAGCTTAGCTAGCGGGGTGTTCGGTGAGCAGTTCTTC. This translates into CASSLASGVFGEQFF.

The CDR3 protein is CASSIGRLNEKLFF. CDR3 coding DNA: TGTGCCAGTAGTATAGGCAGACTTAATGAAAAACTGTTTTTT. This chain uses TRBV19 with TRBJ1-4; D not resolved. V was pared by 1 base and J by 4 bases, with 7 bases between. Germline V gives CDR1 LNHDA, CDR2 SQIVND (reference sequence). The CDR3 spans 14 residues.

As concerns this clone: Within the sample, other DNA sequences also encode this same CDR3. The rearrangement joins TRBV19 to TRBJ1-1; D is perhaps TRBD1 (6 bases). V was shortened by 4 bases and J by 1 base, with 7 bases between the two germline ends. Germline values: CDR1 LNHDA, CDR2 SQIVND (reference sequence). The CDR3 loop spans 13 amino acids. CDR3 nucleotide sequence: TGTGCCAGTAGTACGACAGGGAACACTGAAGCTTTCTTT. Encoded protein: CASSTTGNTEAFF.